The sequence of this T cell receptor (beta chain) was determined in a study of T cell changes during pregnancy in multiple sclerosis. Sequenced by immunoSEQ multiplex PCR; TCRdb stores in-frame clones only, minus some. The sample holds 40,000 or so clones, about 88% seen once. The V and J ends lost 4 bases and 6 bases, in that order; junction bases with no gene match: 2. The CDR3 contains 14 residues. The germline V gene has CDR1 MNHEY and CDR2 SMNVEV (reference sequence). The TCR sequence derives from a female donor with multiple sclerosis, enrolled in a pregnancy study. Sequenced material: CD8+ T cells from peripheral blood mononuclear cells, taken in the first trimester of pregnancy. This chain joins TRBV27 and TRBJ1-5, with 11 positions matching TRBD1. The CDR3 coding sequence is TGTGCCAGCAGTTGGACAGGGGGCTCTCAGCCCCAGCATTTT. Translating it yields CASSWTGGSQPQHF.